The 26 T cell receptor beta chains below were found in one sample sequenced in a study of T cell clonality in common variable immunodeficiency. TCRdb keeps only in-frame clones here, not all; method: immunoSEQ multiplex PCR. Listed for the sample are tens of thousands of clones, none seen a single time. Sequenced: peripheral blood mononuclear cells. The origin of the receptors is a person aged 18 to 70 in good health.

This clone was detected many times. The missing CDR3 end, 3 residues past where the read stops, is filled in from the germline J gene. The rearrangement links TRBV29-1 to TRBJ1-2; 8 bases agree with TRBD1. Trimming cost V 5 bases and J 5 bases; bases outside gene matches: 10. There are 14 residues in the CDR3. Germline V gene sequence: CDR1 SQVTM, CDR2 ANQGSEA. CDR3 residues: CSVPSDRARYGYTF. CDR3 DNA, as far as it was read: TGCAGCGTTCCCTCGGACAGGGCGAGGTATGGC.

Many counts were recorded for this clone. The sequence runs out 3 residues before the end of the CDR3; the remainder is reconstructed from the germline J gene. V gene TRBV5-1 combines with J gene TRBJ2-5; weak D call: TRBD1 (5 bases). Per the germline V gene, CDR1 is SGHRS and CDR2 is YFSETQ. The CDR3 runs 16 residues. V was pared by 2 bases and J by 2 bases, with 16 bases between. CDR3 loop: CASSLRQSEGQETQYF. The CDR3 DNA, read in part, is TGCGCCAGCAGCTTAAGACAGAGCGAAGGGCAAGAGACC. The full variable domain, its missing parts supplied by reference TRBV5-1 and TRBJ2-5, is KAGVTQTPRYLIKTRGQQVTLSCSPISGHRSVSWYQQTPGQGLQFLFEYFSETQRNKGNFPGRFSGRQFSNSRSEMNVSTLELGDSALYLCASSLRQSEGQETQYFGPGTRLLVL.

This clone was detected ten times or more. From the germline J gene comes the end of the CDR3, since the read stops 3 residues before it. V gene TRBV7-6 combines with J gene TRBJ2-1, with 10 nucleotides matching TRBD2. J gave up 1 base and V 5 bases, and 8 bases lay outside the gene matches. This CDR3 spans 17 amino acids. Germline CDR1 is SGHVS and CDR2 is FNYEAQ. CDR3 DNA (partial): TGTGCCAGCAGCCCATACTCTAGCGGGGGATCCTACAATGAG. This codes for CASSPYSSGGSYNE. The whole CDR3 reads CASSPYSSGGSYNEQFF. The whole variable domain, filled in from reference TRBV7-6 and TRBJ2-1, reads GAGVSQSPRYKVTKRGQDVALRCDPISGHVSLYWYRQALGQGPEFLTYFNYEAQQDKSGLPNDRFSAERPEGSISTLTIQRTEQRDSAMYRCASSPYSSGGSYNEQFFGPGTRLTVL.

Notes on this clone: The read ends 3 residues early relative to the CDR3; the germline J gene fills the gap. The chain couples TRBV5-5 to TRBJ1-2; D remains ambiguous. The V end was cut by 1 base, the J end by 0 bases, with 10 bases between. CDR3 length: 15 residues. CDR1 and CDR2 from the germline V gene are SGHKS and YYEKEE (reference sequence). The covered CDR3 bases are TGTGCCAGCAGCTTGACGGTAGCTTCTAACTATGGC. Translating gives CASSLTVASNYG. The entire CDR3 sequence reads CASSLTVASNYGYTF.

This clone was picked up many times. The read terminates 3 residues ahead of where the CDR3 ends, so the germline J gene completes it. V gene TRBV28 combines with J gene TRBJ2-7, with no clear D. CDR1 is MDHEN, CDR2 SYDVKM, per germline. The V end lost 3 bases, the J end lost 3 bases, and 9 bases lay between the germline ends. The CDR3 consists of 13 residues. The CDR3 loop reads CASSLGIGYEQYF. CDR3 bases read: TGTGCCAGCAGTTTGGGCATCGGCTACGAG.

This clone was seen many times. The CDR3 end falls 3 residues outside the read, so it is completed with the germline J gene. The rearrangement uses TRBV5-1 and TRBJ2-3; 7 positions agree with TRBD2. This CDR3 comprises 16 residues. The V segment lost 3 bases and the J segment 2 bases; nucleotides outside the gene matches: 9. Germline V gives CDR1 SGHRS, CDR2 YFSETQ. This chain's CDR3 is CASSSVTGGFTDTQYF. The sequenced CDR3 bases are TGCGCCAGCAGCTCTGTGACGGGGGGTTTCACAGATACG.

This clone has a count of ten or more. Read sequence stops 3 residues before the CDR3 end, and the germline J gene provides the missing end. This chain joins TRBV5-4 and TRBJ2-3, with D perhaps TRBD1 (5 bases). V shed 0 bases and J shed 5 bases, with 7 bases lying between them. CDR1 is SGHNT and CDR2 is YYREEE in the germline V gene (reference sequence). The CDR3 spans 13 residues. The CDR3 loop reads CASSLEGQDTQYF. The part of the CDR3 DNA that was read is TGTGCCAGCAGCTTGGAGGGGCAAGATACG.

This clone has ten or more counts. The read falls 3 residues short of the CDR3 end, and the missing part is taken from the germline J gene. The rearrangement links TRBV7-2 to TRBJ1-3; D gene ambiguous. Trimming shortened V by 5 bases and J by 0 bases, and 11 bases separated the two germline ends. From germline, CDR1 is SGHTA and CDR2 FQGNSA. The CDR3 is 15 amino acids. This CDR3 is CASSRIHGSGNTIYF. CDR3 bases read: TGTGCCAGCAGCCGCATACATGGCTCTGGAAACACC.

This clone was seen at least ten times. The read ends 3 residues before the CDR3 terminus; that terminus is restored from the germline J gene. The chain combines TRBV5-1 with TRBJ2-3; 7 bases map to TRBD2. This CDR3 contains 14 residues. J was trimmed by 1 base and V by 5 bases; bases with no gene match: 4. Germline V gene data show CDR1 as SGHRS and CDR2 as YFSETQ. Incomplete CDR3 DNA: TGCGCCAGCAGGCTGGCGGGGGGCACAGATACG. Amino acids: CASRLAGGTDT. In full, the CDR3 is CASRLAGGTDTQYF.

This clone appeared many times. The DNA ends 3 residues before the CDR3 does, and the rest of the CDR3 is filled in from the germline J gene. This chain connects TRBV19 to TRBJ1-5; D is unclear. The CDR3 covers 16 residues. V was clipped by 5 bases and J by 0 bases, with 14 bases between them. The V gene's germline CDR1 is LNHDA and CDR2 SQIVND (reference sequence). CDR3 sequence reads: CASSPVAGSSNQPQHF. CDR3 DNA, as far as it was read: TGTGCCAGTAGTCCGGTTGCGGGATCTAGCAATCAGCCC.

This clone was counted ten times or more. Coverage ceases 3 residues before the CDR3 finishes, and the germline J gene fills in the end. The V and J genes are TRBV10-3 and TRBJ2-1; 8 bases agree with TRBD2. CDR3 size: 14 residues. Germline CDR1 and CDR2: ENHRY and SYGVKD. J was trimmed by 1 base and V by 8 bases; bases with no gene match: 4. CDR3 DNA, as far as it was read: TGTGCCATCTCGCGGGAGGTATCCTACAATGAG. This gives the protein CAISREVSYNE. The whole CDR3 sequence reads CAISREVSYNEQFF.

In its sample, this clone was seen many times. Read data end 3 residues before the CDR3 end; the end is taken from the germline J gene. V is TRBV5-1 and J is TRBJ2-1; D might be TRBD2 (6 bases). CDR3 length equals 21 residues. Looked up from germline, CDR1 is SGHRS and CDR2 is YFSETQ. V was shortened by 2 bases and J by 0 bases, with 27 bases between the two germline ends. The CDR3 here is CASSFIPSSAPTPSSYNEQFF. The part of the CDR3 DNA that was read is TGCGCCAGCAGCTTTATTCCTTCTAGCGCACCGACTCCGAGCTCCTACAATGAG. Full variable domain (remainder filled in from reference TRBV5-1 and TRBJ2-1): KAGVTQTPRYLIKTRGQQVTLSCSPISGHRSVSWYQQTPGQGLQFLFEYFSETQRNKGNFPGRFSGRQFSNSRSEMNVSTLELGDSALYLCASSFIPSSAPTPSSYNEQFFGPGTRLTVL.

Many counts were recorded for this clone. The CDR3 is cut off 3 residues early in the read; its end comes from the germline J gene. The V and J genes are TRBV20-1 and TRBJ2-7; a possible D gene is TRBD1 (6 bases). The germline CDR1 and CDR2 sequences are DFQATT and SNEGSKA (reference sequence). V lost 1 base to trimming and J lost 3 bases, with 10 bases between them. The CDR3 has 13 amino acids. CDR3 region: CSARGGQDYEQYF. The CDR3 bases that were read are TGCAGTGCTAGAGGGGGGCAGGACTACGAG.

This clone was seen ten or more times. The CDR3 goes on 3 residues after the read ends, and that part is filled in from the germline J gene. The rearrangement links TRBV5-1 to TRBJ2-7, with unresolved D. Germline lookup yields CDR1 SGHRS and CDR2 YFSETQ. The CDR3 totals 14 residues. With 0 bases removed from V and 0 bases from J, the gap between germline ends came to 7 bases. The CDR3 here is CASSLDGRSYEQYF. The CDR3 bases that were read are TGCGCCAGCAGCTTGGATGGGCGCTCCTACGAG.

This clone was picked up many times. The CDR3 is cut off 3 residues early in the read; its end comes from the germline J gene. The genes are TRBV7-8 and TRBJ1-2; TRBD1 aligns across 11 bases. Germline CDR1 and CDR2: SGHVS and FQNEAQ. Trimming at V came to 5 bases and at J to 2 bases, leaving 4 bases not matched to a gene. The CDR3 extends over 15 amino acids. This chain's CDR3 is CASSADRGRNYGYTF. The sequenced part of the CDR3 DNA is TGTGCCAGCAGCGCGGACAGGGGGCGGAACTATGGC. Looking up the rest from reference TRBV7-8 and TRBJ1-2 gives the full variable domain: GAGVSQSPRYKVAKRGQDVALRCDPISGHVSLFWYQQALGQGPEFLTYFQNEAQLDKSGLPSDRFFAERPEGSVSTLKIQRTQQEDSAVYLCASSADRGRNYGYTFGSGTRLTVV.

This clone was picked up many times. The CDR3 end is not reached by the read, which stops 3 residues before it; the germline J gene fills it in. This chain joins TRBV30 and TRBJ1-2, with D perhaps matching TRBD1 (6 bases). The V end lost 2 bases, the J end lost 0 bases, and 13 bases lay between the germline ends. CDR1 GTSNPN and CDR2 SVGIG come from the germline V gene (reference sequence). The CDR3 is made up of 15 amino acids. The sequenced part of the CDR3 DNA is TGTGCCTGGAGTCTGCGGACAGCCGCTAACTATGGC. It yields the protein CAWSLRTAANYG. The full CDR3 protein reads CAWSLRTAANYGYTF.

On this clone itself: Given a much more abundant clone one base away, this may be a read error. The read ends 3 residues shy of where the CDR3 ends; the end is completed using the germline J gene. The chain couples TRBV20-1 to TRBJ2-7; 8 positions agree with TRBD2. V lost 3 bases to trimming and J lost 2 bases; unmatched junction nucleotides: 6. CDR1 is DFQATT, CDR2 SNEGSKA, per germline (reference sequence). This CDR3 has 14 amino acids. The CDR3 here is CSASLAGGPYEQYF. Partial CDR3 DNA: TGCAGTGCTAGTCTGGCGGGAGGTCCCTACGAG.

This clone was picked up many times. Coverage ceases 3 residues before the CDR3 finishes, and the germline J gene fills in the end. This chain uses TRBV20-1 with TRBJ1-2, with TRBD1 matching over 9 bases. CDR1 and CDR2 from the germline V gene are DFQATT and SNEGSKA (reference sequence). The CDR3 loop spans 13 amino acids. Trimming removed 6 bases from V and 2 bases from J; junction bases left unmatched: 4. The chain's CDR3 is CSAQGTGNYGYTF. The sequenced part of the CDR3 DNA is TGCAGTGCCCAAGGGACAGGGAACTATGGC.

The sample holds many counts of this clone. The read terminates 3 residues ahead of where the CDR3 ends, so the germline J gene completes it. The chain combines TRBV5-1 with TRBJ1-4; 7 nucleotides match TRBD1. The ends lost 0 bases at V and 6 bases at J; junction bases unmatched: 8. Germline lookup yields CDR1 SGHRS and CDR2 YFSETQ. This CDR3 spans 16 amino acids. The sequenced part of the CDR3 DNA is TGCGCCAGCAGCTTGGGGGGAAGGGGGCCGGATGAAAAA. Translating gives CASSLGGRGPDEK. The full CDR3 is CASSLGGRGPDEKLFF.

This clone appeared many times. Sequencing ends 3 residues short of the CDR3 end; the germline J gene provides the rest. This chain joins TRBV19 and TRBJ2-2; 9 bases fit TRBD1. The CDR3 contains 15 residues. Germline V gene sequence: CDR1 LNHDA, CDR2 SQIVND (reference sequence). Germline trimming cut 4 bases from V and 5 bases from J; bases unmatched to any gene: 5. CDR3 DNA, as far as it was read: TGTGCCAGTAGTACGGGACAGGGCTTGACCGGGGAG. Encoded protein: CASSTGQGLTGE. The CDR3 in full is CASSTGQGLTGELFF.

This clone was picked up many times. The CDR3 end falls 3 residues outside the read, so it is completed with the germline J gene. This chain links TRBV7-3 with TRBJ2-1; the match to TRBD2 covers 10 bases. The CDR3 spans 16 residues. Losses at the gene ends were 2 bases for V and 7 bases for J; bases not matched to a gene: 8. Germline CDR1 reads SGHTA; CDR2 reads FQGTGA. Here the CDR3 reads CASSLPGLASNNEQFF. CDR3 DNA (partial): TGTGCCAGCAGCTTACCGGGACTAGCGTCTAATAATGAG.

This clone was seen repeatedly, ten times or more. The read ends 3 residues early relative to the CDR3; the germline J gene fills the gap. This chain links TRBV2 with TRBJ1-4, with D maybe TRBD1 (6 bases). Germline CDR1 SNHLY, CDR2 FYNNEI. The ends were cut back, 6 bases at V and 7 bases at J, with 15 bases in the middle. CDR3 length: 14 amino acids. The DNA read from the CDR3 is TGTGCCAGCAGAACCGGGACAAGGGGTGAAAAA. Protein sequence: CASRTGTRGEK. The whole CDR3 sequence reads CASRTGTRGEKLFF.

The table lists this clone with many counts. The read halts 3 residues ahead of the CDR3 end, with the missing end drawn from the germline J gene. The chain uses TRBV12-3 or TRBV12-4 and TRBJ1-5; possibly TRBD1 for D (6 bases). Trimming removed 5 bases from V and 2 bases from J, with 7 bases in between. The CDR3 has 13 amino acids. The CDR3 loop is CASSRQGNQPQHF. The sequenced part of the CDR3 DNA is TGTGCCAGCAGTCGACAGGGCAATCAGCCC.

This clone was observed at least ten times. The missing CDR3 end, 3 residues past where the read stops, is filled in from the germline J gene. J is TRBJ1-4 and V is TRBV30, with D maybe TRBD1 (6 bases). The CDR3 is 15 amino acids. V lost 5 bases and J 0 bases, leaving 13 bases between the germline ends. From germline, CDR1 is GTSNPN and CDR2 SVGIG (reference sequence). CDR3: CAWGWGRATNEKLFF. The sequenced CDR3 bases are TGTGCCTGGGGTTGGGGGCGTGCAACTAATGAAAAA.

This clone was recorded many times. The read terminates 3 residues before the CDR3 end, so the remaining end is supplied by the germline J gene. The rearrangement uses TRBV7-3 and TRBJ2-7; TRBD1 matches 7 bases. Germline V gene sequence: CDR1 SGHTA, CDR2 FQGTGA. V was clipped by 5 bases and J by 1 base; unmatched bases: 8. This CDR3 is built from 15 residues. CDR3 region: CASSPQPGQSYEQYF. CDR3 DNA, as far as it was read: TGTGCCAGCAGCCCGCAACCGGGACAGTCCTACGAG.

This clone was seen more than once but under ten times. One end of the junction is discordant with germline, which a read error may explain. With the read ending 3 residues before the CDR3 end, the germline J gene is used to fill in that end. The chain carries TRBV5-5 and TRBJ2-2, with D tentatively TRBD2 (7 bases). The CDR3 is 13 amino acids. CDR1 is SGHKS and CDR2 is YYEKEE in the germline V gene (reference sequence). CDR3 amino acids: CAGSFGGRSPLFF. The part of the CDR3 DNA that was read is TGTGCCGGCAGCTTCGGGGGGCGATCACCG.